The clone carrying this TCR beta chain was recorded a few times. Its antigen is undetermined. MiXCR was run by TCRdb on the RT-PCR reads, yielding one entry per CDR3 protein. Of about half a million distinct CDR3 sequences in the sample, less than 8% were seen once. The record originates from a study of response to subunit inactivated influenza vaccine. Findings and limits, study-wide: Authors suggested each seasonal influenza vaccination recruits few new T cells.

The length of the CDR3 is 14 residues. Germline V gene data show CDR1 as DFQATT and CDR2 as SNEGSKA (reference sequence). Trimming removed 0 bases at V and 2 bases at J, with 10 bases between. J is TRBJ2-5 and V is TRBV20-1; D uncertain. The material sequenced was PBMCs from blood, taken 23 to 25 months after vaccination. The sequence derives from a man between 45 and 75 years old who received an inactivated influenza vaccine. CDR3 sequence reads: CSARDRRLQETQYF. The CDR3 coding sequence is TGCAGTGCTAGAGATCGGCGGTTACAAGAGACCCAGTACTTC.